These 27 T cell receptor beta chains originate from one sample sequenced in a study of human T cells and chemical hapten exposure. The time point here: patch test 3, about 24 weeks after DPC sensitization. The sample's treatment: therapeutic diphenylcyclopropenone sensitization with weekly scalp DPC. MiXCR was run by TCRdb on the RACE reads, yielding one entry per CDR3 protein. The data show about 30,000 distinct CDR3 sequences, with 5.8% seen just once and 5.6% held by the top ten. This sample comprised whole blood, obtained in connection with sensitization to the hapten diphenylcyclopropenone (DPC). The receptors come from a man younger than 45 with alopecia areata. Some clones in this sample may be carry-over from other donors' samples.

This clonotype showed up many times. The gene calls are TRBV11-2 and TRBJ1-2; 7 bases are shared with TRBD1. Germline loops: CDR1 SGHAT, CDR2 FQNNGV. This CDR3 has 13 residues. V lost 5 bases and J lost 4; bases outside the gene matches: 4. CDR3 residues: CASSVGQVYGYTF. In nucleotides, the CDR3 is TGTGCCAGCAGCGTCGGACAGGTCTATGGCTACACCTTC.

This clonotype has at least ten counts. The chain employs TRBV5-1 and TRBJ2-5, with D perhaps matching TRBD2 (6 bases). CDR3 length: 15 residues. Trimming pared 4 bases from V and 4 bases from J, leaving 17 bases between. Germline V gives CDR1 SGHRS, CDR2 YFSETQ. The CDR3 sequence: CASSPWTTGRETQYF. CDR3 DNA: TGCGCCAGCAGCCCCTGGACGACCGGGAGAGAGACCCAGTACTTC.

This clonotype was seen ten or more times. This chain uses TRBV5-1 with TRBJ2-3; 7 bases agree with TRBD1. The CDR3 is made up of 14 amino acids. Germline CDR1 is SGHRS and CDR2 is YFSETQ. V dropped 4 bases and J dropped 4; count of bases not matched to a gene: 6. DNA of the CDR3: TGCGCCAGCAGCCAAACAGGGGAAGCAGATACGCAGTATTTT. Protein: CASSQTGEADTQYF.

Ten or more counts support this clonotype. The chain has TRBV10-3 and TRBJ2-2; D is perhaps TRBD2 (6 bases). Trimming took 3 bases from V and 4 from J, leaving 12 bases between them. Germline CDR1 ENHRY, CDR2 SYGVKD. This CDR3 is built from 15 residues. The CDR3 nucleotides are TGTGCCATCAGTGACGGGACTTCTTCCACCGGGGAGCTGTTTTTT. Translating it yields CAISDGTSSTGELFF.

This clonotype has at least ten counts. The DNA for the CDR3 is TGCAGTGCGCGGCTGACAGGTTCCCCACAATCCGAAGCTTTCTTT. Translation: CSARLTGSPQSEAFF. The chain combines TRBV20-1 with TRBJ1-1; a possible D gene is TRBD1 (6 bases). Germline values: CDR1 DFQATT, CDR2 SNEGSKA (reference sequence). V lost 6 bases and J lost 8, with 25 bases in between. CDR3 size: 15 residues.

This clonotype was seen at least ten times. The CDR3 coding sequence is TGTGCCAACCGAGGGGAGGCCGGAGGCTACACCTTC. It encodes CANRGEAGGYTF. The chain combines TRBV6-2 or TRBV6-3 with TRBJ1-2; D perhaps matches TRBD1 (5 bases). The CDR3 covers 12 residues. V lost 10 bases to trimming and J lost 8 bases, with 17 bases between them. Looked up from germline, CDR1 is MNHEY and CDR2 is SVGEGT.

This clonotype appeared many times. The chain carries TRBV6-2 or TRBV6-3 and TRBJ2-5; 7 bases line up with TRBD2. V lost 8 bases, J lost 4 bases, and 4 bases stayed unmatched. The CDR3 is 12 amino acids. The germline V gene has CDR1 MNHEY and CDR2 SVGEGT. The CDR3 bases are TGTGCCAGCGGACTAGGTCCAGAGACCCAGTACTTC. It specifies CASGLGPETQYF.

This clonotype is deemed medium-sized (0.01 to 0.1%). The chain uses TRBV6-2 or TRBV6-3 and TRBJ2-3; TRBD2 is a possible D gene (6 bases). The CDR3 is made up of 17 amino acids. Germline V CDR1 and CDR2: MNHEY, SVGEGT. Trimming cost V 1 base and J 3 bases, with 17 bases left between them. The CDR3 is CASSYLRERGLTDTQYF. The CDR3 DNA follows: TGTGCCAGCAGTTACTTACGGGAACGGGGACTTACAGATACGCAGTATTTT.

This clonotype counts as medium-sized. The V and J genes are TRBV27 and TRBJ2-5, with no clear D. Germline CDR1 is MNHEY and CDR2 is SMNVEV (reference sequence). The CDR3 totals 11 residues. Trimming removed 4 bases at V and 0 bases at J, with 0 bases between. The DNA of the CDR3 is TGTGCCAGCAGTTACCAAGAGACCCAGTACTTC. This codes for CASSYQETQYF.

This clonotype has ten or more counts. CDR3 in amino acids: CASVSTEHEQFF. CDR3 nucleotide sequence: TGTGCCAGCGTGTCTACGGAACATGAGCAGTTCTTC. The rearrangement uses TRBV13 and TRBJ2-1, with D uncertain. Germline CDR1 PRHDT, CDR2 FYEKMQ (reference sequence). V lost 8 bases and J 8 bases, leaving 13 bases between the germline ends. This CDR3 contains 12 residues. The whole variable domain, remainder taken from reference TRBV13 and TRBJ2-1, is AAGVIQSPRHLIKEKRETATLKCYPIPRHDTVYWYQQGPGQDPQFLISFYEKMQSDKGSIPDRFSAQQFSDYHSELNMSSLELGDSALYFCASVSTEHEQFFGPGTRLTVL.

In its sample, this clonotype was seen many times. V and J are TRBV14 and TRBJ2-3; 7 bases are shared with TRBD2. The CDR3 is 14 residues long. The V segment lost 4 bases and the J segment 2 bases; nucleotides outside the gene matches: 3. The germline gives CDR1 SGHDN, CDR2 FVKESK. The CDR3 DNA reads TGTGCCAGCAGCCCAGCGGGAACCACAGATACGCAGTATTTT. It translates to CASSPAGTTDTQYF.

In this sample, this clonotype turned up many times. The chain recombines TRBV4-2 with TRBJ2-3; 7 nucleotides align to TRBD2. This CDR3 contains 15 residues. Unmatched junction bases numbered 4, after V lost 4 bases and J lost 0 bases. Germline lookup yields CDR1 LGHNA and CDR2 YNFKEQ. CDR3 nucleotide sequence: TGTGCCAGCAGCCCGGCTAGCGGAAGCACAGATACGCAGTATTTT. As protein: CASSPASGSTDTQYF.

The table lists this clonotype with many counts. This chain uses TRBV20-1 with TRBJ2-3; 9 bases agree with TRBD2. Per the germline V gene, CDR1 is DFQATT and CDR2 is SNEGSKA (reference sequence). The CDR3 extends over 15 amino acids. The trim removed 5 bases at V and 4 bases at J, leaving 10 bases unmatched. The DNA of the CDR3 is TGCAGTGCTTTGCGGCGGGGGGGTTGGGCAGATACGCAGTATTTT. Protein: CSALRRGGWADTQYF.

Many counts were recorded for this clonotype. This chain links TRBV23-1 with TRBJ1-1; TRBD1 matches at 8 bases. TRBV23-1 is given ORF status, its function remaining uncertain. The trim removed 3 bases at V and 5 bases at J, leaving 8 bases unmatched. The CDR3 sequence is 15 residues long. In nucleotides, the CDR3 is TGCGCCAGCAGTCACCTGAGGACAGGGAGGACTGAAGCTTTCTTT. It translates to CASSHLRTGRTEAFF.

This clonotype showed up many times. CDR3: CASSESGCPSTDTQYF. CDR3 coding DNA: TGCGCCAGCAGTGAGTCGGGTTGCCCCAGCACAGATACGCAGTATTTT. The rearrangement uses TRBV10-2 and TRBJ2-3; D unresolved. This CDR3 has 16 amino acids. Germline-derived CDR1 and CDR2 are WSHSY and SAAADI. Trimming shortened V by 0 bases and J by 0 bases, and 10 bases separated the two germline ends.

This clonotype was seen repeatedly, ten times or more. The chain is built from TRBV7-9 and TRBJ2-7, with 9 bases fitting TRBD1. CDR1 and CDR2 from the germline V gene are SEHNR and FQNEAQ (reference sequence). The CDR3 covers 15 residues. Losses at the gene ends were 1 base for V and 2 bases for J; bases not matched to a gene: 3. The CDR3 region has the DNA TGTGCCAGCAGCTTAGGACAGGGGGGGACCTACGAGCAGTACTTC. Translating gives CASSLGQGGTYEQYF. Together with reference TRBV7-9 and TRBJ2-7, the CDR3 gives the full variable domain: DTGVSQNPRHKITKRGQNVTFRCDPISEHNRLYWYRQTLGQGPEFLTYFQNEAQLEKSRLLSDRFSAERPKGSFSTLEIQRTEQGDSAMYLCASSLGQGGTYEQYFGPGTRLTVT.

This clonotype was picked up many times. This CDR3 is CASTGTGNNQPQHF. The CDR3 bases are TGTGCCAGCACCGGGACAGGGAACAATCAGCCCCAGCATTTT. V gene TRBV6-2 or TRBV6-3 combines with J gene TRBJ1-5; the match to TRBD1 covers 9 bases. Germline V gene lookup returns CDR1 MNHEY and CDR2 SVGEGT. There are 14 residues in the CDR3. V shed 7 bases, J shed 3 bases, and the junction held 4 bases outside the gene matches.

In its sample, this clonotype was seen many times. The V gene is TRBV7-2, the J gene TRBJ1-5; no firm D call. Per germline, CDR1 SGHTA and CDR2 FQGNSA. The CDR3 has 13 amino acids. Trimming pared 2 bases from V and 5 bases from J, leaving 7 bases between. CDR3 in DNA: TGTGCCAGCAGCTTACGTGCAGATCAGCCCCAGCATTTT. Translated, it gives CASSLRADQPQHF.

In regard to this clonotype: This may arise from a read error, as a much more abundant clone is one base away. This chain connects TRBV6-6 to TRBJ1-6, with 8 bases lining up with TRBD1. Germline CDR1 and CDR2: MNHNY and SVGAGI (reference sequence). This CDR3 has 14 residues. The CDR3 region is CASSDDRGNSPIHF. CDR3 bases: TGTGCCAGCAGTGATGACAGGGGCAATTCACCCATCCACTTT.

This clonotype came up many times. The rearrangement joins TRBV30 to TRBJ2-5, with TRBD1 matching 7 bases. Germline-derived CDR1 and CDR2 are GTSNPN and SVGIG (reference sequence). The CDR3 length is 13 residues. The ends lost 4 bases at V and 2 bases at J; junction bases unmatched: 4. The CDR3 sequence: CAWNHRGQETQYF. The CDR3 DNA sequence: TGTGCCTGGAACCACAGGGGACAAGAGACCCAGTACTTC.

In this sample, this clonotype turned up many times. The CDR3: CATSDDDRGNTGELFF. CDR3 sequence (DNA): TGTGCCACCAGTGATGATGACAGGGGGAACACCGGGGAGCTGTTTTTT. This chain joins TRBV24-1 and TRBJ2-2; 8 bases align to TRBD1. J lost 1 base, V lost 3 bases, and 3 bases had no gene match. Looked up from germline, CDR1 is KGHDR and CDR2 is SFDVKD. The CDR3 consists of 16 residues.

This clonotype came up many times. This chain uses TRBV7-9 with TRBJ1-2, with no clear D. Trimming took off 4 bases at V and 4 bases at J, with 13 bases between the two ends. The CDR3 runs 14 residues. Germline values: CDR1 SEHNR, CDR2 FQNEAQ (reference sequence). CDR3 DNA: TGTGCCAGCAGCTCGACTGGCGGTAGCTATGGCTACACCTTC. Its translation is CASSSTGGSYGYTF.

This clonotype was picked up many times. The chain carries TRBV6-1 and TRBJ2-6; weak D call: TRBD2 (5 bases). Germline V CDR1 and CDR2: MNHNS, SASEGT. The CDR3 covers 19 residues. Trimming shortened V by 6 bases and J by 0 bases, and 21 bases separated the two germline ends. This chain's CDR3 is CASSRRGGRLSSGANVLTF. Here the CDR3 DNA reads TGTGCCAGCAGCCGCCGGGGTGGACGTTTGTCCTCTGGGGCCAACGTCCTGACTTTC.

At least ten counts were recorded for this clonotype. The V and J genes are TRBV7-9 and TRBJ2-1, with D perhaps TRBD1 (5 bases). Looked up from germline, CDR1 is SEHNR and CDR2 is FQNEAQ (reference sequence). There are 12 residues in the CDR3. Trimming took 2 bases from V and 6 from J, leaving 5 bases between them. In nucleotides, the CDR3 is TGTGCCAGCAGCTTACAGGGCAATGAGCAGTTCTTC. Translated, it gives CASSLQGNEQFF.

This clonotype has only a few counts. This chain joins TRBV21-1 and TRBJ2-3; the listed D gene, TRBD1, was not tested against the DNA. TRBV21-1 is a recognized pseudogene. The CDR3 length is 15 residues. This chain's CDR3 is CASNKCRRGLDTQYF. For the CDR3, the DNA is TGTGCCAGCAACAAATGCCGCAGGGGGCTGGATACGCAGTATTTT.

Ten or more counts support this clonotype. The chain uses TRBV23-1 and TRBJ2-7; 7 bases agree with TRBD2. TRBV23-1 falls under the ORF class, with uncertain function. V gave up 6 bases and J gave up 2 bases; unmatched junction bases: 7. This CDR3 region has 14 residues. CDR3 protein: CASSPGEGPYEQYF. The CDR3 coding sequence is TGCGCCAGCAGCCCCGGGGAGGGCCCCTACGAGCAGTACTTC.

This clonotype was recorded at least ten times. V and J are TRBV19 and TRBJ1-2; no clear D. The CDR3 loop spans 16 amino acids. From germline, CDR1 is LNHDA and CDR2 SQIVND (reference sequence). The V end lost 9 bases, the J end lost 4 bases, and 24 bases lay between the germline ends. CDR3 bases: TGTGCCAGCTATCCCCGGGCTACCGGGGTTTCCTATGGCTACACCTTC. Encoded protein: CASYPRATGVSYGYTF.